The 20 T cell receptor beta chains below come from one sample, sequenced in a study of a mutant IDH1 vaccine in newly diagnosed glioma (dated by TCRdb to 2020 to 2023). The time point label of this sample denotes: week 47, end of study. Each vaccine dose was 300 ug of a 20-mer mutant IDH1 peptide in Montanide, given subcutaneously with topical imiquimod. Antigen specificity for these receptors is unknown. The library was generated by the immunoSEQ multiplex PCR assay. TCRdb took over this immuneACCESS table, retaining in-frame rearrangements with V and J assigned. Such tables are incomplete; in checked studies, under half of the missing clones stem from an unresolved V gene, and the remainder is unexplained. In this sample the table shows fewer than 95,000 clones, 70% to 90% of which occur a single time. Around 5.3% of the sample is taken by the ten largest. Here the sequenced sample was PBMCs, taken from a glioma patient whose treatment included an IDH1 peptide vaccine. The receptors originated from a man aged 40-49 years with glioma.

The V and J genes are TRBV11-2 and TRBJ1-1; TRBD1 matches 8 bases. CDR1 is SGHAT and CDR2 is FQNNGV in the germline V gene. V lost 2 bases and J lost 1; bases outside the gene matches: 3. The CDR3 is 15 amino acids. The CDR3: CASSLQGARNTEAFF. Written as DNA, the CDR3 is TGTGCCAGCAGCTTACAGGGGGCGCGGAACACTGAAGCTTTCTTT.

The chain uses TRBV11-2 and TRBJ2-1, with 8 bases identical to TRBD2. The V gene end was trimmed by 5 bases and the J gene end by 8 bases; junction bases not matched to a gene: 8. CDR3 length equals 14 residues. Germline CDR1 is SGHAT and CDR2 is FQNNGV. CDR3 in amino acids: CASSPRGGRDEQFF. CDR3 nucleotides: TGTGCCAGCAGCCCCCGGGGGGGGCGGGATGAGCAGTTCTTC.

The V and J genes are TRBV28 and TRBJ1-2, with D possibly matching TRBD1 (6 bases). The CDR3 length is 18 residues. Between the trimmed V and J ends, which lost 1 base and 3 bases, there was a span of 21 bases. CDR1 is MDHEN, CDR2 SYDVKM, per germline. The CDR3 spells CASSLFGRTVREHYGYTF. The CDR3 DNA reads as TGTGCCAGCAGTTTATTTGGCCGGACAGTCCGGGAGCACTATGGCTACACCTTC.

This clone has more than one count but fewer than ten. V usage is TRBV28 and J usage is TRBJ2-1; TRBD2 matches 10 bases. CDR3 length equals 13 residues. V shed 6 bases, J shed 10 bases, and the junction held 6 bases outside the gene matches. CDR1 and CDR2 (germline): MDHEN, SYDVKM. The CDR3 nucleotides are TGTGCCAGCAGACCTAGCGGGAGCAAAGAGCAGTTCTTC. Protein product: CASRPSGSKEQFF.

V gene TRBV7-3 combines with J gene TRBJ2-1; 8 nucleotides match TRBD2. Germline-derived CDR1 and CDR2 are SGHTA and FQGTGA. The CDR3 runs 16 residues. The ends lost 1 base at V and 3 bases at J; junction bases unmatched: 5. The CDR3 DNA follows: TGTGCCAGCAGCTTAAGGCCTAGCGGGCGCTACAATGAGCAGTTCTTC. Protein product: CASSLRPSGRYNEQFF.

The chain combines TRBV7-2 with TRBJ2-7, with 11 bases aligning to TRBD2. From germline, CDR1 is SGHTA and CDR2 FQGNSA. J gave up 6 bases and V 1 base, and 5 bases lay outside the gene matches. CDR3 size: 15 residues. CDR3 bases: TGTGCCAGCAGCTTAGGGGCTAGCGGGAGGCTCGAGCAGTACTTC. It encodes CASSLGASGRLEQYF.

This clone was detected once. Other DNA variants within this sample encode the same CDR3. The CDR3 DNA follows: TGTGCCTGGAGTGTAAGTGGCTATGGCTACACCTTC. It yields the protein CAWSVSGYGYTF. The chain uses TRBV30 and TRBJ1-2; D ambiguous. With 0 bases removed from V and 4 bases from J, the gap between germline ends came to 6 bases. The CDR3 sequence is 12 residues long. Looked up from germline, CDR1 is GTSNPN and CDR2 is SVGIG (reference sequence).

This chain connects TRBV7-9 to TRBJ2-3; D uncertain. Germline CDR1 SEHNR, CDR2 FQNEAQ (reference sequence). V lost 2 bases, J lost 4 bases, and 1 base lay in between. The CDR3 runs to 11 residues. The CDR3 bases are TGTGCCAGCAGCTTACCAGATACGCAGTATTTT. This codes for CASSLPDTQYF.

This chain connects TRBV7-2 to TRBJ2-1, with 8 bases that match TRBD1. The CDR3 has 15 residues. Germline CDR1 reads SGHTA; CDR2 reads FQGNSA. J lost 4 bases, V lost 5 bases, and 7 bases had no gene match. The CDR3: CASSQRTGPYNEQFF. The CDR3 DNA is TGTGCCAGCAGCCAAAGGACAGGGCCTTACAATGAGCAGTTCTTC. The entire variable domain, with the rest obtained from reference TRBV7-2 and TRBJ2-1, is as follows: GAGVSQSPSNKVTEKGKDVELRCDPISGHTALYWYRQSLGQGLEFLIYFQGNSAPDKSGLPSDRFSAERTGGSVSTLTIQRTQQEDSAVYLCASSQRTGPYNEQFFGPGTRLTVL.

DNA for the CDR3: TGCGCCAGCAGCCACTCCCGGGACAGTCTTTTAAGCTCTGGGGCCAACGTCCTGACTTTC. This sequence encodes CASSHSRDSLLSSGANVLTF. V usage is TRBV4-1 and J usage is TRBJ2-6, with TRBD1 identical over 7 bases. Germline assignment: CDR1 MGHRA and CDR2 YSYEKL. J gave up 0 bases and V 3 bases, and 14 bases lay outside the gene matches. The CDR3 loop spans 20 amino acids.

This sequence joins TRBV2 and TRBJ2-5; D not certain. Germline CDR1 SNHLY, CDR2 FYNNEI. Between the trimmed V and J ends, which lost 4 bases and 0 bases, there was a span of 12 bases. The CDR3 consists of 15 residues. The CDR3 DNA reads as TGTGCCAGCAGTGCGCCCAGTGGGTACCAAGAGACCCAGTACTTC. This codes for CASSAPSGYQETQYF.

The chain recombines TRBV15 with TRBJ2-5; D perhaps matches TRBD1 (6 bases). V was shortened by 3 bases and J by 2 bases, with 16 bases between the two germline ends. Per germline, CDR1 LNHNV and CDR2 YYDKDF (reference sequence). The CDR3 has 16 amino acids. The CDR3 DNA follows: TGTGCCACCAGCAGGTTGCCGACAGGAACGCAAGAGACCCAGTACTTC. Protein product: CATSRLPTGTQETQYF.

This sequence joins TRBV6-4 and TRBJ2-1, with a tentative D call TRBD2 (6 bases). V lost 2 bases, J lost 8 bases, and 16 bases lay in between. The germline V gene encodes CDR1 MRHNA and CDR2 SNTAGT. This CDR3 contains 15 residues. The CDR3 nucleotides read TGTGCCAGCAGTGACGTTACCACTAGCCCCCATGAGCAGTTCTTC. Encoded protein: CASSDVTTSPHEQFF.

For the CDR3, the DNA is TGTGCCAGCAGCTTAGGGGACAGCTCCTACGAGCAGTACTTC. This codes for CASSLGDSSYEQYF. The rearrangement joins TRBV11-2 to TRBJ2-7; 7 bases match TRBD1. CDR1 is SGHAT, CDR2 FQNNGV, per germline. The CDR3 is 14 amino acids. Trimming took 1 base from V and 0 from J; bases not matched to a gene: 0.

This clone has just one count. V gene TRBV6-5 combines with J gene TRBJ1-3; D is unclear. The V gene lost 2 bases and the J gene lost 0 bases, with 8 bases spanning the gap. CDR3 size: 15 residues. Germline V gene sequence: CDR1 MNHEY, CDR2 SVGAGI. In nucleotides, the CDR3 is TGTGCCAGCAGTTACGGCGGTAGCTCTGGAAACACCATATATTTT. It encodes CASSYGGSSGNTIYF.

The chain links TRBV5-1 to TRBJ2-5, with 8 bases matching TRBD1. The CDR3 covers 14 residues. J was trimmed by 5 bases and V by 2 bases; bases with no gene match: 5. Germline V gives CDR1 SGHRS, CDR2 YFSETQ. CDR3 amino acids: CASSLGQGHETQYF. CDR3 in DNA: TGCGCCAGCAGCTTAGGACAGGGCCATGAGACCCAGTACTTC.

The rearrangement uses TRBV19 and TRBJ1-1, with 8 bases matching TRBD1. The germline V gene encodes CDR1 LNHDA and CDR2 SQIVND (reference sequence). The ends lost 3 bases at V and 5 bases at J; junction bases unmatched: 5. CDR3 size: 14 residues. DNA for the CDR3: TGTGCCAGTAGTATCCAGGGGGCGCAGACTGAAGCTTTCTTT. Encoded protein: CASSIQGAQTEAFF.

The chain combines TRBV25-1 with TRBJ2-7; 9 positions agree with TRBD2. This CDR3 contains 18 residues. Looked up from germline, CDR1 is MGHDK and CDR2 is SYGVNS. V lost 4 bases, J lost 5 bases, and 18 bases stayed unmatched. The CDR3 sequence is CASSALGAGGPITHEQYF. The CDR3 nucleotides are TGTGCCAGCAGTGCTTTAGGAGCGGGGGGCCCAATTACCCACGAGCAGTACTTC.

As regards this clone: Other DNA sequences from this sample encode an identical CDR3 as well. The chain joins TRBV4-1 to TRBJ1-5, with D perhaps TRBD1 (6 bases). In germline, CDR1 is MGHRA, CDR2 YSYEKL. Deletions cut 1 base from V and 8 bases from J, with 9 bases between. CDR3 length equals 13 residues. Here the CDR3 reads CASSQVSGEPQHF. The CDR3 DNA follows: TGCGCCAGCAGCCAAGTATCAGGGGAGCCCCAGCATTTT.

This clone came up once. The J gene is TRBJ2-7, the V gene TRBV15; 8 nucleotides match TRBD1. The CDR3 is 14 residues long. Germline V gene data show CDR1 as LNHNV and CDR2 as YYDKDF (reference sequence). The V gene end was trimmed by 1 base and the J gene end by 3 bases; junction bases not matched to a gene: 2. The CDR3 loop is CATSRATGGYEQYF. The CDR3 coding sequence is TGTGCCACCAGCAGAGCAACAGGGGGCTACGAGCAGTACTTC.